Listed here are 24 T cell receptor beta chains from one sample, sequenced in a study of shared clonotypes between healthy human individuals. Libraries were prepared by immunoSEQ multiplex PCR; TCRdb keeps only in-frame clonotypes and omits some of them. The repertoire has 950,000 to 1,300,000 clones, roughly 80% of them found once; the top ten carry approximately 1.5%. Sequenced sample: memory CD4+ T cells sorted from blood. The subset denotes: CD45RA-negative fraction. The receptors originated from a man between 18 and 29 years old in good health.

The J gene is TRBJ2-5, the V gene TRBV7-9; 14 nucleotides align to TRBD2. CDR1 is SEHNR and CDR2 is FQNEAQ in the germline V gene (reference sequence). The J segment lost 7 bases and the V segment lost 6 bases, leaving 7 bases of the junction unmatched. The length of the CDR3 is 15 residues. Here the CDR3 reads CASSPGTSGSWTQYF. Written as DNA, the CDR3 is TGTGCCAGCAGTCCCGGGACTAGCGGGAGTTGGACCCAGTACTTC.

A note on this clone: One end of the junction does not line up with germline, which may come from a read error. Other DNA sequences in the sample encode the same CDR3. The chain carries TRBV4-1 and TRBJ1-1; D is unclear. Germline V gene sequence: CDR1 MGHRA, CDR2 YSYEKL. The CDR3 has 14 residues. CDR3: CASNEGGRNTEAFF. The CDR3 DNA reads as TGCGCCAGCAACGAGGGCGGGAGAAACACTGAAGCCTTCTTT.

The chain recombines TRBV29-1 with TRBJ2-1, with 8 nucleotides matching TRBD1. Germline V gene data show CDR1 as SQVTM and CDR2 as ANQGSEA. There are 11 residues in the CDR3. After removal of 7 bases from V and 6 bases from J, the junction contained 2 bases not matched to a gene. The DNA for the CDR3 is TGCAGCGGCGGGACAGGCAATGAGCAGTTCTTC. Translation gives CSGGTGNEQFF.

The chain combines TRBV18 with TRBJ2-7, with a tentative D call TRBD2 (5 bases). This CDR3 region has 12 residues. Germline V gene lookup returns CDR1 KGHSH and CDR2 LQKENI. Trimming removed 2 bases at V and 6 bases at J, with 8 bases between. As DNA, the CDR3 is TGTGCCAGCTCACCAGAGGGCGGCGAGCAGTACTTC. It yields the protein CASSPEGGEQYF.

As for this clone: This sample also contains other DNA sequences that code for the same CDR3. This chain joins TRBV4-1 and TRBJ1-2; D ambiguous. The CDR3 is 14 amino acids. Looked up from germline, CDR1 is MGHRA and CDR2 is YSYEKL. V was clipped by 0 bases and J by 1 base, with 6 bases between them. The CDR3 loop reads CASSQDRSNYGYTF. The CDR3, as DNA: TGCGCCAGCAGCCAAGATCGGAGTAACTATGGCTACACCTTC.

V and J are TRBV9 and TRBJ2-7, with D perhaps matching TRBD2 (5 bases). V dropped 4 bases and J dropped 2 bases, with 16 bases sitting between them. This CDR3 contains 15 residues. Germline V gene data show CDR1 as SGDLS and CDR2 as YYNGEE. CDR3 sequence reads: CASSYLEGAAYEQYF. In DNA form, the CDR3 reads TGTGCCAGCAGCTACCTTGAGGGAGCGGCCTACGAGCAGTACTTC.

In its sample, this clone was seen many times. In DNA form, the CDR3 reads TGTGCCAGCAGTGAGCTGACAGGGGTGAGGGCCCACGAGCAGTACTTC. Amino acids: CASSELTGVRAHEQYF. The gene calls are TRBV6-1 and TRBJ2-7, with 8 bases aligning to TRBD1. Trimming took 3 bases from V and 5 from J; bases not matched to a gene: 12. The CDR3 consists of 16 residues. Germline values: CDR1 MNHNS, CDR2 SASEGT.

The chain combines TRBV7-9 with TRBJ1-6; the D gene is possibly TRBD1 (5 bases). The germline CDR1 and CDR2 sequences are SEHNR and FQNEAQ (reference sequence). The V end was cut by 2 bases, the J end by 2 bases, with 7 bases between. This CDR3 contains 15 residues. The CDR3 loop is CASSLSRAYNSPLHF. The DNA for the CDR3 is TGTGCCAGCAGCTTAAGCAGGGCCTATAATTCACCCCTCCACTTT.

V is TRBV4-1 and J is TRBJ2-7; 7 bases are shared with TRBD2. The CDR3 extends over 15 amino acids. Trimming at V came to 2 bases and at J to 3 bases, leaving 7 bases not matched to a gene. Germline CDR1 reads MGHRA; CDR2 reads YSYEKL. This CDR3 is CASSQLGRGNYEQYF. The CDR3, as DNA: TGCGCCAGCAGCCAACTAGGGAGGGGCAACTACGAGCAGTACTTC.

This clone was counted ten times or more. The same CDR3 also results from other DNA sequences found in this sample. The rearrangement joins TRBV5-4 to TRBJ2-7, with 8 bases lining up with TRBD1. With V trimmed by 4 bases and J by 0 bases, 3 bases remained unmatched. There are 14 residues in the CDR3. From germline, CDR1 is SGHNT and CDR2 YYREEE (reference sequence). CDR3 amino acids: CASSRDRSSYEQYF. The CDR3 coding sequence is TGTGCCAGCAGCAGGGACAGGTCCTCCTACGAGCAGTACTTC. Full variable domain (rest looked up from reference TRBV5-4 and TRBJ2-7): ETGVTQSPTHLIKTRGQQVTLRCSSQSGHNTVSWYQQALGQGPQFIFQYYREEENGRGNFPPRFSGLQFPNYSSELNVNALELDDSALYLCASSRDRSSYEQYFGPGTRLTVT.

The chain has TRBV7-6 and TRBJ2-7; 7 positions match TRBD2. The length of the CDR3 is 14 residues. Germline CDR1 and CDR2: SGHVS and FNYEAQ. V dropped 1 base and J dropped 6; count of bases not matched to a gene: 6. The CDR3 DNA reads as TGTGCCAGCAGCTTAGGACTAGCCGGATCCGAGCAGTACTTC. Translation: CASSLGLAGSEQYF.

The chain carries TRBV18 and TRBJ2-2; TRBD2 aligns across 7 bases. V dropped 1 base and J dropped 1; count of bases not matched to a gene: 6. Germline-derived CDR1 and CDR2 are KGHSH and LQKENI. This CDR3 comprises 17 residues. In DNA form, the CDR3 reads TGTGCCAGCTCACCACAGGGAGGGATGATGAACACCGGGGAGCTGTTTTTT. This encodes CASSPQGGMMNTGELFF.

This clone came up many times. The V gene is TRBV27, the J gene TRBJ1-4; possible D gene TRBD1, 5 bases. The CDR3 is 15 residues long. Germline V gene sequence: CDR1 MNHEY, CDR2 SMNVEV (reference sequence). V was clipped by 6 bases and J by 7 bases, with 18 bases between them. CDR3 nucleotide sequence: TGTGCCAGCAGGCGACAGACCAAAAACGGTGAAAAACTGTTTTTT. It translates to CASRRQTKNGEKLFF.

This sequence joins TRBV10-3 and TRBJ1-1; the D gene is possibly TRBD1 (5 bases). Trimming removed 7 bases from V and 1 base from J, with 16 bases in between. This CDR3 is built from 15 residues. Germline V CDR1 and CDR2: ENHRY, SYGVKD. For the CDR3, the DNA is TGTGCCATCACTCCGGGACCTATCCCGAACACTGAAGCTTTCTTT. Its protein product is CAITPGPIPNTEAFF.

The chain uses TRBV9 and TRBJ2-1; TRBD2 agrees at 12 bases. CDR3 size: 16 residues. With V trimmed by 4 bases and J by 8 bases, 10 bases remained unmatched. The germline V gene encodes CDR1 SGDLS and CDR2 YYNGEE. The CDR3 nucleotides are TGTGCCAGCAGCCCCAGACTAGCGGGAGAGACTCATGAGCAGTTCTTC. Encoded protein: CASSPRLAGETHEQFF. The whole variable domain, remainder taken from reference TRBV9 and TRBJ2-1, is DSGVTQTPKHLITATGQRVTLRCSPRSGDLSVYWYQQSLDQGLQFLIQYYNGEERAKGNILERFSAQQFPDLHSELNLSSLELGDSALYFCASSPRLAGETHEQFFGPGTRLTVL.

The gene calls are TRBV19 and TRBJ1-6, with D perhaps matching TRBD1 (6 bases). The CDR3 totals 13 residues. CDR1 and CDR2 from the germline V gene are LNHDA and SQIVND (reference sequence). V gave up 5 bases and J gave up 9 bases, with 11 bases separating them. CDR3: CASSEPGASPLHF. CDR3 coding DNA: TGTGCCAGTAGTGAACCAGGGGCTTCACCCCTCCACTTT.

V is TRBV9 and J is TRBJ2-7, with a tentative D call TRBD2 (5 bases). The CDR3 is 14 amino acids. The V and J ends lost 1 base and 2 bases respectively, with 10 bases between them. Germline CDR1 SGDLS, CDR2 YYNGEE. Here the CDR3 reads CASSVRGSTYEQYF. As DNA, the CDR3 is TGTGCCAGCAGCGTACGCGGGTCCACCTACGAGCAGTACTTC.

This sequence joins TRBV5-1 and TRBJ2-7; D call uncertain. The V gene lost 4 bases and the J gene lost 0 bases, with 14 bases spanning the gap. Germline loops: CDR1 SGHRS, CDR2 YFSETQ. The CDR3 totals 15 residues. CDR3: CASSKGDVGSYEQYF. The CDR3 nucleotides are TGCGCCAGCAGCAAAGGCGACGTAGGCTCCTACGAGCAGTACTTC.

A few counts support this clone. V gene TRBV5-1 combines with J gene TRBJ2-6; D gene uncertain. The CDR3 has 16 amino acids. Germline lookup yields CDR1 SGHRS and CDR2 YFSETQ. V dropped 0 bases and J dropped 0 bases, with 7 bases sitting between them. The CDR3, as DNA: TGCGCCAGCAGCTTGGACGGTCCCTCTGGGGCCAACGTCCTGACTTTC. Residues: CASSLDGPSGANVLTF.

The chain employs TRBV2 and TRBJ2-5; TRBD1 matches at 12 bases. J was trimmed by 4 bases and V by 8 bases; bases with no gene match: 8. From germline, CDR1 is SNHLY and CDR2 FYNNEI. The CDR3 runs to 15 residues. Here the CDR3 DNA reads TGTGCCAGCCAAAGGGACAGGGGGCAGAGAGAGACCCAGTACTTC. Translating gives CASQRDRGQRETQYF.

The chain joins TRBV6-5 to TRBJ1-2; 9 bases line up with TRBD1. CDR1 and CDR2 (germline): MNHEY, SVGAGI. The CDR3 is 14 amino acids. J lost 2 bases, V lost 5 bases, and 3 bases had no gene match. The CDR3 bases are TGTGCCAGCAGTGGGACAGGGCTGAACTATGGCTACACCTTC. Its protein is CASSGTGLNYGYTF.

J is TRBJ2-7 and V is TRBV6-4; D gene unclear. This CDR3 region has 14 residues. Germline CDR1 reads MRHNA; CDR2 reads SNTAGT. With 5 bases removed from V and 2 bases from J, the gap between germline ends came to 13 bases. The CDR3 loop is CASSPRAVPYEQYF. The CDR3 DNA sequence: TGTGCCAGCAGTCCTAGGGCGGTACCCTACGAGCAGTACTTC.

The chain is built from TRBV6-5 and TRBJ2-1; tentative D call: TRBD1 (5 bases). The germline V gene encodes CDR1 MNHEY and CDR2 SVGAGI. CDR3 length equals 14 residues. Trimming left V 2 bases short and J 9 bases short, with 14 bases between. CDR3 coding DNA: TGTGCCAGCAGTTACGCTCAGGGAATGGGTGAGCAGTTCTTC. Translated: CASSYAQGMGEQFF.

The chain uses TRBV2 and TRBJ1-2, with D hard to call. Trimming took off 8 bases at V and 5 bases at J, with 12 bases between the two ends. Looked up from germline, CDR1 is SNHLY and CDR2 is FYNNEI. The CDR3 runs 12 residues. The CDR3 nucleotides read TGTGCCAGCGGACTCTTGGGGTATGGCTACACCTTC. It codes for CASGLLGYGYTF.